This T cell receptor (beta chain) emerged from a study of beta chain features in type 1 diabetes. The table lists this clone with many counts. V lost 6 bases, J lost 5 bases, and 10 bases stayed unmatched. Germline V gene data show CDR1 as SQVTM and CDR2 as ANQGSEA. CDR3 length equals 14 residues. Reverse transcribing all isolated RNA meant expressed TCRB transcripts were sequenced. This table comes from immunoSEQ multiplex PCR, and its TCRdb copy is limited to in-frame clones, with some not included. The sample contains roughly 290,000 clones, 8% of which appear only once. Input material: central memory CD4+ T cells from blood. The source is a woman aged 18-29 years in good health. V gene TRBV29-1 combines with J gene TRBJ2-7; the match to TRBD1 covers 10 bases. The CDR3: CSVEPGQGYDEQYF. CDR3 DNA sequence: TGCAGCGTCGAACCGGGACAGGGGTACGACGAGCAGTACTTC.